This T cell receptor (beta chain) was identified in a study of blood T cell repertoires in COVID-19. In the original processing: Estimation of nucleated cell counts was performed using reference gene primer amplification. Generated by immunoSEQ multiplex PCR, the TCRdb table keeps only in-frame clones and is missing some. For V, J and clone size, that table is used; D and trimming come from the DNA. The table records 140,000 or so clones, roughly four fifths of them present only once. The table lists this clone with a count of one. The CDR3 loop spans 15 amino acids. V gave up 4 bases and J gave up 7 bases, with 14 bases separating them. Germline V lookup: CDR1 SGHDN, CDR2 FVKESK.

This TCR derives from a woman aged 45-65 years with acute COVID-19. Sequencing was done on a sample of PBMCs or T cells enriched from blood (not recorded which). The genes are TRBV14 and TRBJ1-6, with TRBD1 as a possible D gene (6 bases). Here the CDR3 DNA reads TGTGCCAGCAGCCTCTACAGGGCGGAGAATTCACCCCTCCACTTT. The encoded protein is CASSLYRAENSPLHF.